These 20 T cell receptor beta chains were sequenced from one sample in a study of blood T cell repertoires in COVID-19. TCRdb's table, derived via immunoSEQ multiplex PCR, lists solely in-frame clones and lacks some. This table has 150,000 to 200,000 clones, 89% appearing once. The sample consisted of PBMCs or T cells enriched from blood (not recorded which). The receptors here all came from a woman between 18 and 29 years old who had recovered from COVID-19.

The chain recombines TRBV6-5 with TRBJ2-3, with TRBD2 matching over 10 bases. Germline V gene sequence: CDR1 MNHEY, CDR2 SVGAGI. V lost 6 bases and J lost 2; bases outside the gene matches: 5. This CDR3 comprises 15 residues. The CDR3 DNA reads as TGTGCCAGCAGAGCTAGCGGGAGCGCCACAGATACGCAGTATTTT. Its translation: CASRASGSATDTQYF.

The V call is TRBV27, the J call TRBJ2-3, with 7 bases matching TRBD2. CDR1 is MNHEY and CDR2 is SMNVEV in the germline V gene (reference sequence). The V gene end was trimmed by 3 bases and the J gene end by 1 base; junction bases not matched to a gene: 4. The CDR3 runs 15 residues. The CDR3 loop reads CASSFVGGGTDTQYF. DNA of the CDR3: TGTGCCAGCAGTTTTGTGGGAGGGGGCACAGATACGCAGTATTTT.

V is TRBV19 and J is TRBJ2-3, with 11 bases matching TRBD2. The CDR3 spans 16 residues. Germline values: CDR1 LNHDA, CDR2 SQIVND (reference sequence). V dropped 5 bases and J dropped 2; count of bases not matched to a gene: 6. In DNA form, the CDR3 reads TGTGCCAGTAGTGCGTCGACTAGCGGGGACACAGATACGCAGTATTTT. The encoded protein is CASSASTSGDTDTQYF.

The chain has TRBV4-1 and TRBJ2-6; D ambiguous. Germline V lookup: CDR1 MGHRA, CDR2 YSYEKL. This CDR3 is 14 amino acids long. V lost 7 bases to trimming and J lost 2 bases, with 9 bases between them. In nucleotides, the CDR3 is TGCGCCAGCACGTCGTATACTGGGGCCAACGTCCTGACTTTC. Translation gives CASTSYTGANVLTF.

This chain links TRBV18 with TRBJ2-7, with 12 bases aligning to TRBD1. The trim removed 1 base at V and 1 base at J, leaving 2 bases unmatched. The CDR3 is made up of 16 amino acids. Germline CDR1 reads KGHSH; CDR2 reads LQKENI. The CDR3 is CASSPRGQGASYEQYF. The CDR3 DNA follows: TGTGCCAGCTCACCACGGGGACAGGGGGCATCCTACGAGCAGTACTTC.

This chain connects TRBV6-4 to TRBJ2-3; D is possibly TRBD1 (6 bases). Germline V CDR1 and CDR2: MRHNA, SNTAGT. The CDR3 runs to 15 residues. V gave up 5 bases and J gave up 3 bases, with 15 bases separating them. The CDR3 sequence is CASSHSGQNTDTQYF. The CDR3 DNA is TGTGCCAGCAGTCATTCCGGACAGAATACAGATACGCAGTATTTT.

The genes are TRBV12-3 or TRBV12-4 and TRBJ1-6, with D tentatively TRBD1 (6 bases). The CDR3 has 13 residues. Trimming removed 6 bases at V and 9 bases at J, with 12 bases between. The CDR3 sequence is CASSRGAPSPLHF. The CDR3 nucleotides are TGTGCCAGCAGCCGGGGGGCGCCTTCACCCCTCCACTTT.

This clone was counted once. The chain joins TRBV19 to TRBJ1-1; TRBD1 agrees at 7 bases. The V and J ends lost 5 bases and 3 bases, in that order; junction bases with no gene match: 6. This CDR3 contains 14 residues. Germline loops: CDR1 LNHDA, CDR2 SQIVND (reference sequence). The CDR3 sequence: CASSSWTGHTEAFF. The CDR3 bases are TGTGCCAGTAGTTCTTGGACAGGACACACTGAAGCTTTCTTT.

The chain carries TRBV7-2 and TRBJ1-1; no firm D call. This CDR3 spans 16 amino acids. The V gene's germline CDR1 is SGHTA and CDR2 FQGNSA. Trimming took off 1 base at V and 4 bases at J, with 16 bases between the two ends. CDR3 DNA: TGTGCCAGCAGCTTAGTTAAGTCTGCCCGAGGCACTGAAGCTTTCTTT. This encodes CASSLVKSARGTEAFF.

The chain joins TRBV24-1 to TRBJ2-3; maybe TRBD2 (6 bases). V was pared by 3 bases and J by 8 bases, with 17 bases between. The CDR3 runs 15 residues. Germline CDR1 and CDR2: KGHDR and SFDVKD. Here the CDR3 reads CATSDESGRGATQYF. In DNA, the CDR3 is TGTGCCACCAGTGATGAAAGCGGGCGTGGGGCTACGCAGTATTTT.

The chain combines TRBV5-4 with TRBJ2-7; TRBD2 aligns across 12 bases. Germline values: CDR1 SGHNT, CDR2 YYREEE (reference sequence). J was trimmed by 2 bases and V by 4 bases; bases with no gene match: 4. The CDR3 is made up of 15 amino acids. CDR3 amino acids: CASSPRTSGTYEQYF. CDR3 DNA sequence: TGTGCCAGCAGCCCTCGGACTAGCGGGACCTACGAGCAGTACTTC.

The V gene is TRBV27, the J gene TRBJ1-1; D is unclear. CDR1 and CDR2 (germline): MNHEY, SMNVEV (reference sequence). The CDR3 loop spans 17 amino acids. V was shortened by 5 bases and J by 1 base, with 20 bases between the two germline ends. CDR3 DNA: TGTGCCAGCAGTCCTTCCGGAGCCCTAAAAAGGAACACTGAAGCTTTCTTT. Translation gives CASSPSGALKRNTEAFF.

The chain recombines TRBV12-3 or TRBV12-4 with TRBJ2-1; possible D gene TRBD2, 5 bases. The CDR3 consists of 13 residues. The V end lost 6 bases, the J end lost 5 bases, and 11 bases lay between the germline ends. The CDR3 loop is CASSPGINNEQFF. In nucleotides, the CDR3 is TGTGCCAGCAGCCCCGGGATCAACAATGAGCAGTTCTTC.

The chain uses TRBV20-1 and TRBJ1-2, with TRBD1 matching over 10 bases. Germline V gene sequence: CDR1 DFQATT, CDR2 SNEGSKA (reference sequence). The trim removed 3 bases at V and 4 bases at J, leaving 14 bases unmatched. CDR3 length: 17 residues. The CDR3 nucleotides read TGCAGTGCTAGTCGCGGGACAGGGGATTGGGAATCCTATGGCTACACCTTC. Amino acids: CSASRGTGDWESYGYTF.

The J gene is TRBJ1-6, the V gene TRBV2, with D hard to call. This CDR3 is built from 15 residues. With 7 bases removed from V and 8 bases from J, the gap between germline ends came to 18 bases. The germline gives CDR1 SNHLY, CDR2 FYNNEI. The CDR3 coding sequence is TGTGCCAGCACCCAAAGACCCCTACGGGATTCACCCCTCCACTTT. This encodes CASTQRPLRDSPLHF.

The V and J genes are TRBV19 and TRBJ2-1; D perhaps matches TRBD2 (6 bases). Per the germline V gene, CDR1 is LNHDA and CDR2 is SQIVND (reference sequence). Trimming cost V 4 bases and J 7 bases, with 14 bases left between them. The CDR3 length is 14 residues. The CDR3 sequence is CASSKGLLGNEQFF. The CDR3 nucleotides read TGTGCCAGTAGTAAGGGACTGCTGGGGAATGAGCAGTTCTTC.

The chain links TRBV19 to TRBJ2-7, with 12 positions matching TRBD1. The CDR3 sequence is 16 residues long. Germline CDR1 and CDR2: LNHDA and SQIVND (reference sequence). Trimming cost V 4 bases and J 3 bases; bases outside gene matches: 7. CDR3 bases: TGTGCCAGTAGTACCCTTGGGACAGGGGGCGGCTACGAGCAGTACTTC. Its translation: CASSTLGTGGGYEQYF.

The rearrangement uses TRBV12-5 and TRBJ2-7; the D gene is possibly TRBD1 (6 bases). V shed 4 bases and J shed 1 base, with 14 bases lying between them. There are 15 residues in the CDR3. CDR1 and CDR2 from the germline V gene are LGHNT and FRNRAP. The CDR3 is CASGSTLRGSYEQYF. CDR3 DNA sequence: TGTGCTAGTGGTTCCACACTTAGGGGGTCCTACGAGCAGTACTTC.

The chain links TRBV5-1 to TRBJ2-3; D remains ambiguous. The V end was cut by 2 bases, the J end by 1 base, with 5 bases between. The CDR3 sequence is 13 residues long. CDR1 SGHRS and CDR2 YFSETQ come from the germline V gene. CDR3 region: CASSFQGTDTQYF. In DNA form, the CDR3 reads TGCGCCAGCAGCTTTCAGGGCACAGATACGCAGTATTTT.

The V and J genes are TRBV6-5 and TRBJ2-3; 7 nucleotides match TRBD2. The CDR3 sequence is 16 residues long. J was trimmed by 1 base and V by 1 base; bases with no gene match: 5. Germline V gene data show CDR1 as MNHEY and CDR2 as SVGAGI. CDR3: CASSYWGGRGTDTQYF. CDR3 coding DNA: TGTGCCAGCAGTTACTGGGGCGGGAGAGGCACAGATACGCAGTATTTT.